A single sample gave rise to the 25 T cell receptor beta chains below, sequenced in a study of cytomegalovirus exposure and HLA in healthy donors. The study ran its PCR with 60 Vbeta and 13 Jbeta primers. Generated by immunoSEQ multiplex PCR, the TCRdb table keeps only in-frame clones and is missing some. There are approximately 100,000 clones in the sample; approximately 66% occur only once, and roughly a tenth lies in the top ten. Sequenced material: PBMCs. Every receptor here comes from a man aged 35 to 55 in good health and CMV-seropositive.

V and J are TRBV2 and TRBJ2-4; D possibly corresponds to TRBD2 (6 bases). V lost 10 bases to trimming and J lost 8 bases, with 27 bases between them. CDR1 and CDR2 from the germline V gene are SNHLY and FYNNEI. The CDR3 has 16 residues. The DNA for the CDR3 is TGTGCCACACAGACTAGTTGGACGTCCCAAGAGGACATTCAGTACTTC. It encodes CATQTSWTSQEDIQYF.

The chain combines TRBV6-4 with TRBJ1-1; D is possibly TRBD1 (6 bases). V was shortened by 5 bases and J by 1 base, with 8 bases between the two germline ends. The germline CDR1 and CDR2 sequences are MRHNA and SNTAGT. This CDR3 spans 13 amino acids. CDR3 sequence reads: CASSWDTNTEAFF. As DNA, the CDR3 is TGTGCCAGCAGTTGGGACACGAACACTGAAGCTTTCTTT.

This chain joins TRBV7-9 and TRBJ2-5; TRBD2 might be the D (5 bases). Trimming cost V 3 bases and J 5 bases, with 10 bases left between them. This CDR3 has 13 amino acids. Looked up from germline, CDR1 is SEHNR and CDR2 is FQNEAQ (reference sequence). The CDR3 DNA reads TGTGCCAGCAGCTTCCCTGGGAGCGAGACCCAGTACTTC. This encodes CASSFPGSETQYF.

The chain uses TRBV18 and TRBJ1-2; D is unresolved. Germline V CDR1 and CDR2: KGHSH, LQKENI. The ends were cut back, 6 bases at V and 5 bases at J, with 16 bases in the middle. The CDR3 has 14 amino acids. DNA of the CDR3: TGTGCCAGCTCCCGAGCCAACGCGGAGTATGGCTACACCTTC. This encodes CASSRANAEYGYTF.

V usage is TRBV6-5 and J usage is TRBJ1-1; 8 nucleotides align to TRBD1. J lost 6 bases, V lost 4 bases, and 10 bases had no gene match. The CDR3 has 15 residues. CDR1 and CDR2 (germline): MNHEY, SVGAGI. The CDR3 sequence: CASSLKPRGLAEAFF. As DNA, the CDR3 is TGTGCCAGCAGTTTAAAGCCCAGGGGGCTCGCTGAAGCTTTCTTT.

The CDR3 coding sequence is TGCAGCGTTGTCGCGGTTAGCGACCGCACAGATACGCAGTATTTT. This encodes CSVVAVSDRTDTQYF. The chain employs TRBV29-1 and TRBJ2-3; D possibly corresponds to TRBD2 (5 bases). Trimming stripped 4 bases from V and 1 base from J, with 15 bases between. Germline V gene data show CDR1 as SQVTM and CDR2 as ANQGSEA. The CDR3 is 15 amino acids.

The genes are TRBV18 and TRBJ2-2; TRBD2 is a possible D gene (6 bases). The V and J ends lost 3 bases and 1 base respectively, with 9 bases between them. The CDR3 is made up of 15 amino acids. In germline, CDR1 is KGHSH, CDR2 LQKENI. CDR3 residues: CASSPGLQNTGELFF. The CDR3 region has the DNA TGTGCCAGCTCACCCGGACTACAGAACACCGGGGAGCTGTTTTTT.

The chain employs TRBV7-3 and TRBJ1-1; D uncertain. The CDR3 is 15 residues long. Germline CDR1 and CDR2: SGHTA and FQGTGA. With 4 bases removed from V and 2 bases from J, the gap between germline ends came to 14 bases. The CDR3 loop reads CASSSSGRSNTEAFF. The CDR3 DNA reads TGTGCCAGCAGCTCTAGCGGCAGGAGTAACACTGAAGCTTTCTTT.

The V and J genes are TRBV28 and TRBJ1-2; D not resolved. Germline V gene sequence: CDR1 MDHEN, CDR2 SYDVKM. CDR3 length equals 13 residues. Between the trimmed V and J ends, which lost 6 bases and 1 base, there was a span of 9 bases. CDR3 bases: TGTGCCAGCAGAATCGAGGGTAACTATGGCTACACCTTC. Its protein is CASRIEGNYGYTF.

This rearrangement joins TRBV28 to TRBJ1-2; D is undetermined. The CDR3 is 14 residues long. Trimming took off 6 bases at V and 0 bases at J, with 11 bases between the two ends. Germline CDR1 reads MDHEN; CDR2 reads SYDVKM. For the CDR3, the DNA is TGTGCCAGCAGCCCAGGTACAGCTAACTATGGCTACACCTTC. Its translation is CASSPGTANYGYTF.

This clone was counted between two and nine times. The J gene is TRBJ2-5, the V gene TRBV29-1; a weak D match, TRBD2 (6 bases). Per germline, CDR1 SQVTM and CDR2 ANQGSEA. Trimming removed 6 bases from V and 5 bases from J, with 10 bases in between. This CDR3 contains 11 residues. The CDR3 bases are TGCAGCGTGACTAGGGTGGAGACCCAGTACTTC. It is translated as CSVTRVETQYF.

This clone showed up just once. DNA for the CDR3: TGTGCCAGCAGCACGAATTTGGGGAGCGGGAATTTGGGGAATGAGCAGTTCTTC. This translates into CASSTNLGSGNLGNEQFF. The chain employs TRBV7-9 and TRBJ2-1; 7 bases align to TRBD2. V was pared by 5 bases and J by 7 bases, with 20 bases of the junction left unmatched. Per germline, CDR1 SEHNR and CDR2 FQNEAQ (reference sequence). This CDR3 has 18 residues.

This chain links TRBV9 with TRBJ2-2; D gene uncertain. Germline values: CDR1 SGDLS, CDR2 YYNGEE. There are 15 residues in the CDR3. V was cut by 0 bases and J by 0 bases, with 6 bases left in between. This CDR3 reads CASSVDGSNTGELFF. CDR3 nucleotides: TGTGCCAGCAGCGTAGACGGTTCGAACACCGGGGAGCTGTTTTTT.

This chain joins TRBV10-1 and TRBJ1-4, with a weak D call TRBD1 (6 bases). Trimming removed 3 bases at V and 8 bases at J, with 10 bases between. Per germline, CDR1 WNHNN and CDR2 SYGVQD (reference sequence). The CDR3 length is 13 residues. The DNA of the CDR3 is TGCGCCAGCAGTGACAGGGGCCGGGAAAAACTGTTTTTT. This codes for CASSDRGREKLFF.

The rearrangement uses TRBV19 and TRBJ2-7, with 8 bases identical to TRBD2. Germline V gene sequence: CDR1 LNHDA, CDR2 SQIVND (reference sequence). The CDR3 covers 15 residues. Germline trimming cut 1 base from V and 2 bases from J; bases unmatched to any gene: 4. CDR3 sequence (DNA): TGTGCCAGTAGTATAGGAGCGGGAGACCCCTACGAGCAGTACGTC. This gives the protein CASSIGAGDPYEQYV.

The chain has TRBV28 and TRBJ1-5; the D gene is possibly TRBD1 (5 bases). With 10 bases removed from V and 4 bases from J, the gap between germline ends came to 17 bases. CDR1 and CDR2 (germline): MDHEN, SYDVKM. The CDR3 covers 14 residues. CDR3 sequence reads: CANQRGAGNQPQHF. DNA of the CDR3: TGTGCCAACCAAAGAGGGGCGGGGAATCAGCCCCAGCATTTT.

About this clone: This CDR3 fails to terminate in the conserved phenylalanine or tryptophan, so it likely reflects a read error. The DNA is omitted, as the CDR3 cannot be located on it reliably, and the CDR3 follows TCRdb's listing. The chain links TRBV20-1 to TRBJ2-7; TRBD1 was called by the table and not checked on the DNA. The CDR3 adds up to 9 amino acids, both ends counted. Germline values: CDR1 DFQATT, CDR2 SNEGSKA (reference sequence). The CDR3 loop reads CSARPRGSS.

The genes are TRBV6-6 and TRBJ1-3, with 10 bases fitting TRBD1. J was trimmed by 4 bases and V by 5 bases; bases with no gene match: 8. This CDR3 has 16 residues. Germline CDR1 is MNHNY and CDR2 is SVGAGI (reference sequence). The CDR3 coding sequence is TGTGCCAGCAGTCTGACAGGGGGCCAAGGGGGAAACACCATATATTTT. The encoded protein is CASSLTGGQGGNTIYF.

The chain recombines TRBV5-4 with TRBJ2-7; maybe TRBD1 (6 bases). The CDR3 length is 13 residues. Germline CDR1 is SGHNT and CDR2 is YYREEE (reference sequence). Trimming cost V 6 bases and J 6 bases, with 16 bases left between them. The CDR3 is CASTTEGESEQYV. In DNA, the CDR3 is TGTGCCAGCACCACCGAGGGGGAGTCCGAGCAGTACGTC.

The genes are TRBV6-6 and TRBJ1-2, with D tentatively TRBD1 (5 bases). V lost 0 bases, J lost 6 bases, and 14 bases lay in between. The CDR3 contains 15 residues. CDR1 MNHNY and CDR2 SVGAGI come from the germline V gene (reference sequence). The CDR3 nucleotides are TGTGCCAGCAGTTACTCGAGGATTCAGGGTCATGGCTACACCTTC. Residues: CASSYSRIQGHGYTF.

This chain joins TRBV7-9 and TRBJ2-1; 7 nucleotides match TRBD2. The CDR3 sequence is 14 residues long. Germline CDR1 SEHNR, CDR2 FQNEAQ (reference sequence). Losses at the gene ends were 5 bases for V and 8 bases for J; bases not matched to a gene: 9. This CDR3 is CASSLQAGGDEQFF. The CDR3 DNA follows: TGTGCCAGCAGCCTCCAAGCTGGGGGGGATGAGCAGTTCTTC.

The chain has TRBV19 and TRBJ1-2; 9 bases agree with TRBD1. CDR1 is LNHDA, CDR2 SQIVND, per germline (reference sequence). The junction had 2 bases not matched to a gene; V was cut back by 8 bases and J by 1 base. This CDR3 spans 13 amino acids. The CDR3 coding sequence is TGTGCCAGTCGGACAGGGGTTAACTATGGCTACACCTTC. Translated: CASRTGVNYGYTF.

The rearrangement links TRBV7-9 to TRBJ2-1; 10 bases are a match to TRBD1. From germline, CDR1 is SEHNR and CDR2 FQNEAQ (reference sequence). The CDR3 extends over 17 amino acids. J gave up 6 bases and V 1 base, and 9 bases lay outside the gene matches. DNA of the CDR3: TGTGCCAGCAGCTTAGTAGTTGGGACAGGGGCCCCCAATGAGCAGTTCTTC. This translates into CASSLVVGTGAPNEQFF. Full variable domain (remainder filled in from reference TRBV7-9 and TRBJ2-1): DTGVSQNPRHKITKRGQNVTFRCDPISEHNRLYWYRQTLGQGPEFLTYFQNEAQLEKSRLLSDRFSAERPKGSFSTLEIQRTEQGDSAMYLCASSLVVGTGAPNEQFFGPGTRLTVL.

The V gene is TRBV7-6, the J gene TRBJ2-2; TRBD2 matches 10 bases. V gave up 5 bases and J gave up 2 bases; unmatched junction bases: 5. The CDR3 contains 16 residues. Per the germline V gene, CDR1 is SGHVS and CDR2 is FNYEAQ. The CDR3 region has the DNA TGTGCCAGCAGCCAAATAGCGGGAGGTAACACCGGGGAGCTGTTTTTT. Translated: CASSQIAGGNTGELFF.

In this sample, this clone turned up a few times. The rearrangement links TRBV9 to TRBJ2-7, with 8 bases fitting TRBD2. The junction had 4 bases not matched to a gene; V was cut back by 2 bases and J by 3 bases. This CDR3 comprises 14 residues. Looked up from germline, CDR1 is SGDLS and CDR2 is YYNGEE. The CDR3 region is CASSVGREVYEQYF. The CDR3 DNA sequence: TGTGCCAGCAGCGTGGGGCGGGAGGTCTACGAGCAGTACTTC.